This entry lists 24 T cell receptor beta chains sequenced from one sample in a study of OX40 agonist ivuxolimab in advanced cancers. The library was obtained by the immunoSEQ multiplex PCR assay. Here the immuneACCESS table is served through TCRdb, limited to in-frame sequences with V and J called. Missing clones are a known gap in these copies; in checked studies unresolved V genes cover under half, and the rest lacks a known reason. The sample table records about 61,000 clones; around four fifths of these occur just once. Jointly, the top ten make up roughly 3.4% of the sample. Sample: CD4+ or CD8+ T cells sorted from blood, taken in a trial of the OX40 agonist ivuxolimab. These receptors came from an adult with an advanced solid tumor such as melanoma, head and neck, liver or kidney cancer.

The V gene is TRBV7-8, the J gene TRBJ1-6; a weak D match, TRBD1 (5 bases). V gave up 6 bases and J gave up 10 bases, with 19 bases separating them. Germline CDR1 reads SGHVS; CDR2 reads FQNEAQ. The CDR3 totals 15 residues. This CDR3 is CASSYQPDRKSPLHF. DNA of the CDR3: TGTGCCAGCAGTTATCAACCCGACAGAAAGTCACCCCTCCACTTT.

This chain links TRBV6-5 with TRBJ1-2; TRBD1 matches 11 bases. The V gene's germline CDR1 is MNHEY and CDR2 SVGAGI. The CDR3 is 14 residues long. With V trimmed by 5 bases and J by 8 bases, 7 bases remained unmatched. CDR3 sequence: CASSNPGQGEGYTF. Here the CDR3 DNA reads TGTGCCAGCAGTAACCCGGGACAGGGGGAGGGCTACACCTTC.

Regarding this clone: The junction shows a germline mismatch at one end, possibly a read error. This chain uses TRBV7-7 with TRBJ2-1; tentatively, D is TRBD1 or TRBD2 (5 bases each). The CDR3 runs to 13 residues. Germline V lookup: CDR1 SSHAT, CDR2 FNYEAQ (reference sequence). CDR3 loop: CASSSQSGTEQFF. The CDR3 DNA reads TGTGCTAGCAGCTCTCAGTCGGGGACCGAGCAGTTCTTC.

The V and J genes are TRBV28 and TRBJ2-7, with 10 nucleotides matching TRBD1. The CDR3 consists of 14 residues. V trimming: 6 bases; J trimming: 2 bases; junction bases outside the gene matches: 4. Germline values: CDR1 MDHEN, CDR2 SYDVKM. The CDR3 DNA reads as TGTGCCAGCAGGAGACAGGGGGCAGCCTACGAGCAGTACTTC. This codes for CASRRQGAAYEQYF.

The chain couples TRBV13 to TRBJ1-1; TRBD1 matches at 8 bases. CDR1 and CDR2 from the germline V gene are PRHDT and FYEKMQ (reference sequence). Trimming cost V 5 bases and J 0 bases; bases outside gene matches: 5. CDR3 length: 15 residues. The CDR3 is CASSNWDRLNTEAFF. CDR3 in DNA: TGTGCCAGCAGCAACTGGGACAGGCTGAACACTGAAGCTTTCTTT.

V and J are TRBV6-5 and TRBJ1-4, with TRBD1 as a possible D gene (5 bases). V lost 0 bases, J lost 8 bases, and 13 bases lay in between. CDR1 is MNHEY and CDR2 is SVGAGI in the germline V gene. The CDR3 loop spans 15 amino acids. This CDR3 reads CASSYSGRVDEKLFF. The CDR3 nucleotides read TGTGCCAGCAGTTACTCGGGCAGGGTCGACGAAAAACTGTTTTTT.

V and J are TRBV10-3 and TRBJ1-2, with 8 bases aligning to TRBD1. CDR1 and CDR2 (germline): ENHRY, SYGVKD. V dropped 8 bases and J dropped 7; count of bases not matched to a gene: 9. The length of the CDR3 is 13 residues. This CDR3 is CAIGTGGLSGYTF. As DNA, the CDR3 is TGTGCCATCGGTACAGGGGGTTTGAGTGGCTACACCTTC.

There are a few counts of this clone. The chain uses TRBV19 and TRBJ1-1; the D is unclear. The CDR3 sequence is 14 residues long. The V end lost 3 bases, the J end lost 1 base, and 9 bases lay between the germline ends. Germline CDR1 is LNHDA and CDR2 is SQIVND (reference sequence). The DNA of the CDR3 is TGTGCCAGTAGTATCCGACGGTCGAACACTGAAGCTTTCTTT. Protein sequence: CASSIRRSNTEAFF.

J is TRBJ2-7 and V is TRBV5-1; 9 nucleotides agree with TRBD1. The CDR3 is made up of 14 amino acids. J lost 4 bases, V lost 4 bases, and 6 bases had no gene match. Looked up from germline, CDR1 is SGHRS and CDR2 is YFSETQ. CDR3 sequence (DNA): TGCGCCAGCAGCAGAACAGGGGGCACGTACGAGCAGTACTTC. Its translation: CASSRTGGTYEQYF.

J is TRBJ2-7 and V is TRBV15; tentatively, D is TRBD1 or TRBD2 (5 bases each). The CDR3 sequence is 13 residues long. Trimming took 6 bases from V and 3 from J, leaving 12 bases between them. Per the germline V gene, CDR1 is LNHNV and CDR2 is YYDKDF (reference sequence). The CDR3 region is CATRRGRDYEQYF. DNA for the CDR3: TGTGCCACCAGGAGGGGACGGGACTACGAGCAGTACTTC. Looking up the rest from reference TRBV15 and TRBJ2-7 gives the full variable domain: DAMVIQNPRYQVTQFGKPVTLSCSQTLNHNVMYWYQQKSSQAPKLLFHYYDKDFNNEADTPDNFQSRRPNTSFCFLDIRSPGLGDTAMYLCATRRGRDYEQYFGPGTRLTVT.

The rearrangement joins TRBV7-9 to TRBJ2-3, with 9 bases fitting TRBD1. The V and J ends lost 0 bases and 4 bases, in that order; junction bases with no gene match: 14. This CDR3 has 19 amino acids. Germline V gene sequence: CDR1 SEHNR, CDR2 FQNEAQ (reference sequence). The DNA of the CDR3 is TGTGCCAGCAGCTTAGCGTTCAGTTGGGGACAGGGATACGCAGATACGCAGTATTTT. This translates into CASSLAFSWGQGYADTQYF.

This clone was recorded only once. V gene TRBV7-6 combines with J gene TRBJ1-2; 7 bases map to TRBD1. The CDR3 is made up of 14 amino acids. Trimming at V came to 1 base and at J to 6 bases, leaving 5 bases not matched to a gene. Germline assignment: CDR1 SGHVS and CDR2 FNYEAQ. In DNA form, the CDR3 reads TGTGCCAGCAGCTTAGGACAGGGTAGGGATGGCTACACCTTC. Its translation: CASSLGQGRDGYTF.

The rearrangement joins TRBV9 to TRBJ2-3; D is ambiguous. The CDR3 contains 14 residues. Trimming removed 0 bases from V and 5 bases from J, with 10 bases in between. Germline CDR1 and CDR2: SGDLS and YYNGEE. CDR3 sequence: CASSVGSIRDTQYF. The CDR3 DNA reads TGTGCCAGCAGCGTAGGCTCCATCAGAGATACGCAGTATTTT.

Here the CDR3 DNA reads TGTGCCAGCAGCTTAGCGCGGGGAGGGGCTGGTGGAGATACGCAGTATTTT. Its translation: CASSLARGGAGGDTQYF. The chain employs TRBV7-2 and TRBJ2-3, with 7 bases fitting TRBD2. The length of the CDR3 is 17 residues. V dropped 0 bases and J dropped 5; count of bases not matched to a gene: 11. From germline, CDR1 is SGHTA and CDR2 FQGNSA.

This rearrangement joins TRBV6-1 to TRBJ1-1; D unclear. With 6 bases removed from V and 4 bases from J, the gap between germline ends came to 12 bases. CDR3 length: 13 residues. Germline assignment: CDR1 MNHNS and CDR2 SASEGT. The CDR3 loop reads CASRPIYGTEAFF. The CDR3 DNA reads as TGTGCCAGCAGACCCATTTACGGCACTGAAGCTTTCTTT.

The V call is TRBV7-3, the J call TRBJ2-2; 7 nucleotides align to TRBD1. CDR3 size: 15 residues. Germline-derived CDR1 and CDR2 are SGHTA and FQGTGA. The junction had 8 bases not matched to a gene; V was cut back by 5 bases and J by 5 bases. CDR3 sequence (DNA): TGTGCCAGCAGCCCAGGGGCAGGGGGAACCGGGGAGCTGTTTTTT. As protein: CASSPGAGGTGELFF.

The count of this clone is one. The CDR3 coding sequence is TGTGCCAGCAGCAACCTACAGGGAGACGCTGAAAAACTGTTTTTT. Its protein product is CASSNLQGDAEKLFF. The chain couples TRBV21-1 to TRBJ1-4; the table's TRBD1 call for D was not verified on the DNA. TRBV21-1 is a pseudogene. The CDR3 loop spans 15 amino acids.

CDR3 sequence reads: CASSRILNGFEKLFF. CDR3 nucleotide sequence: TGTGCCAGCAGTCGAATACTGAATGGTTTCGAAAAACTGTTTTTT. The chain has TRBV5-5 and TRBJ1-4; no reliable D call. Trimming took 5 bases from V and 8 from J, leaving 19 bases between them. The CDR3 sequence is 15 residues long. The germline CDR1 and CDR2 sequences are SGHKS and YYEKEE (reference sequence).

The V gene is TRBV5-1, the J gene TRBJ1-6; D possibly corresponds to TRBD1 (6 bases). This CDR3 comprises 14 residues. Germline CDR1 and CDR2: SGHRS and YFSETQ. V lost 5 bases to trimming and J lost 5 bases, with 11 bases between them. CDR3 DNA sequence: TGCGCCAGCAGGGAAGGGGGAAATAATTCACCCCTCCACTTT. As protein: CASREGGNNSPLHF.

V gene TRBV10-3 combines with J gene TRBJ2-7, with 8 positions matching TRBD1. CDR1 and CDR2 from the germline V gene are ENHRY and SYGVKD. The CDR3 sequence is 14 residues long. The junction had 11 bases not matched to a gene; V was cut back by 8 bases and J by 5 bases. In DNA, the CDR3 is TGTGCCATCGGAATACGGACAGGGAAAAACGAGCAGTACTTC. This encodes CAIGIRTGKNEQYF.

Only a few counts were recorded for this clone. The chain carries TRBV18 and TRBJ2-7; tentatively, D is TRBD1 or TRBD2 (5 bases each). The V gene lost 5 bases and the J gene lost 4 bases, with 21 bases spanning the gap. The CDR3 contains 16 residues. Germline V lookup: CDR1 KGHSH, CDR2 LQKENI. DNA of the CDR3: TGTGCCAGCTCAAGGGGCATGGAGATGCGGGCTTACGAGCAGTACTTC. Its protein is CASSRGMEMRAYEQYF.

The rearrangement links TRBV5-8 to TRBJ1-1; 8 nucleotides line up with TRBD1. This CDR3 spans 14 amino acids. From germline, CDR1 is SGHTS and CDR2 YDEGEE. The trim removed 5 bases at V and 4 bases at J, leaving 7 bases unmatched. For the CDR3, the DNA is TGTGCCAGCAGTACGGACAGGGCCCTCACTGAAGCTTTCTTT. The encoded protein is CASSTDRALTEAFF.

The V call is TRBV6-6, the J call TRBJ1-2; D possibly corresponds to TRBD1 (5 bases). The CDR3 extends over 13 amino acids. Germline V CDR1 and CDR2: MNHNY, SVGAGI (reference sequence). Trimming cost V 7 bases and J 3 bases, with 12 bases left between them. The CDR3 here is CASTSGDDYGYTF. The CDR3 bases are TGTGCCAGCACCTCCGGGGACGACTATGGCTACACCTTC.

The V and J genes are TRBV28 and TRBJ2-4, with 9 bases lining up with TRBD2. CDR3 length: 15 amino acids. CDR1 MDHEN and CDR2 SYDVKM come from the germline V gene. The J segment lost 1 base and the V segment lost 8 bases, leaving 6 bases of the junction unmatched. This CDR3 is CASFRGGAAKNIQYF. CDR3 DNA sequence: TGTGCCAGCTTCCGCGGGGGGGCTGCCAAAAACATTCAGTACTTC. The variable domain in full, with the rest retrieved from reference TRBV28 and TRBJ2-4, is DVKVTQSSRYLVKRTGEKVFLECVQDMDHENMFWYRQDPGLGLRLIYFSYDVKMKEKGDIPEGYSVSREKKERFSLILESASTNQTSMYLCASFRGGAAKNIQYFGAGTRLSVL.